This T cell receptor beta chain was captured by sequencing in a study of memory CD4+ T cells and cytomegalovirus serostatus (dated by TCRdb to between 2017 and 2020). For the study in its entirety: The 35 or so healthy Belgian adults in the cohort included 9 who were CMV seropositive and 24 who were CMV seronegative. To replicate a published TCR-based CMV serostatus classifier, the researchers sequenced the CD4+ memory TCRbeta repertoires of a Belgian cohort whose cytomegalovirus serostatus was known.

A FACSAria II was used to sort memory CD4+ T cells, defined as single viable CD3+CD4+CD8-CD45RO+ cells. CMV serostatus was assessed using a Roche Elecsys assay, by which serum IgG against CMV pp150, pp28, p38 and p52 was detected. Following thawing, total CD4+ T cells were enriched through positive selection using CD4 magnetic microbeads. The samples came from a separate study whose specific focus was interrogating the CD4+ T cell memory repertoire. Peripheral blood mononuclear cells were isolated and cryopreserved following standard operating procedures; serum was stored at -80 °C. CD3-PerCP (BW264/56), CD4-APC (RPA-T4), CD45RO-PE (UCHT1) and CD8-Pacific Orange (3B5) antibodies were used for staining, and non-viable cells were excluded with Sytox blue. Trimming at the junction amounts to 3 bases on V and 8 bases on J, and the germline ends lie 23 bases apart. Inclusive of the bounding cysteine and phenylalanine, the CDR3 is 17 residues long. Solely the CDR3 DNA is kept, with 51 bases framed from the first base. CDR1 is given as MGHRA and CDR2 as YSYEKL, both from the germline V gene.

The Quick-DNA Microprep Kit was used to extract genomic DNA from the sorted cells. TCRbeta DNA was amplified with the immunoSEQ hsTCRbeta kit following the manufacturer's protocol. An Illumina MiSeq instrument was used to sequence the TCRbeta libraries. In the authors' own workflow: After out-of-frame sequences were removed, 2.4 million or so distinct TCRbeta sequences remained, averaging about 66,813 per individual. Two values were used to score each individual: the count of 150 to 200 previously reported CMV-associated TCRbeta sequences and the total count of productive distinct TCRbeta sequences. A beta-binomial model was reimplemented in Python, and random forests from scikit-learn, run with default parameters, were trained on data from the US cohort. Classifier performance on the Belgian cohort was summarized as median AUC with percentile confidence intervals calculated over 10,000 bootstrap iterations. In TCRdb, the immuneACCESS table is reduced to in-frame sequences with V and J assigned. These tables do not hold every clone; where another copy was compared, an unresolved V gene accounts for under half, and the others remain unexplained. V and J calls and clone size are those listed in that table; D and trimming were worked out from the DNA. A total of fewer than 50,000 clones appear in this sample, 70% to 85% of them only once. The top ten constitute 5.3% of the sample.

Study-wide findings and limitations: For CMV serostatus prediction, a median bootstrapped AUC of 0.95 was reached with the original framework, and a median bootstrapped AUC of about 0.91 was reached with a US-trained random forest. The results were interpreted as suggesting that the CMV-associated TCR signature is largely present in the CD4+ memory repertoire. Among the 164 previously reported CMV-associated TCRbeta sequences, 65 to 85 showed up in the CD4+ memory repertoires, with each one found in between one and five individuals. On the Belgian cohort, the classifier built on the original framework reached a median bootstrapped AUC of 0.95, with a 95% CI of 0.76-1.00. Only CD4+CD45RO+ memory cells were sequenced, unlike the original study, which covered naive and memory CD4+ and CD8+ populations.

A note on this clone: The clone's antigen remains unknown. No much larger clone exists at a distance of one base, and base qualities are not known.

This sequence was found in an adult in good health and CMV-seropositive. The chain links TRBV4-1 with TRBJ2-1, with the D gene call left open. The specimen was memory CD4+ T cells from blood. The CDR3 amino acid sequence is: CASSQMPEVSLGHEQFF. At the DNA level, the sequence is TGCGCCAGCAGCCAGATGCCGGAAGTTAGCCTCGGACATGAGCAGTTCTTC.